The 27 T cell receptor beta chains given below trace back to one sample, sequenced in a study of cytomegalovirus exposure and HLA in healthy donors. Amplification used 60 Vbeta primers and 13 Jbeta primers. Sequenced by immunoSEQ multiplex PCR; TCRdb stores in-frame clones only, minus some. The sample includes 33,000 or so clones, 85% to 95% seen only once; the top ten take under 3.5%. Source material: PBMCs. The receptors originated from a woman between 18 and 29 years old in good health and CMV-seronegative.

DNA of the CDR3: TGTGCCAGCAGCGTAAACCAGGGGGCAGGGTATGGCTACACCTTC. It translates to CASSVNQGAGYGYTF. The V and J genes are TRBV9 and TRBJ1-2; 8 bases line up with TRBD1. The germline gives CDR1 SGDLS, CDR2 YYNGEE. The CDR3 is 15 amino acids. V was clipped by 1 base and J by 5 bases; unmatched bases: 7. Variable domain in full (rest from reference TRBV9 and TRBJ1-2): DSGVTQTPKHLITATGQRVTLRCSPRSGDLSVYWYQQSLDQGLQFLIQYYNGEERAKGNILERFSAQQFPDLHSELNLSSLELGDSALYFCASSVNQGAGYGYTFGSGTRLTVV.

This chain uses TRBV6-5 with TRBJ2-2, with 9 bases that match TRBD1. The CDR3 has 14 amino acids. Germline V gene sequence: CDR1 MNHEY, CDR2 SVGAGI. V lost 2 bases and J lost 7; bases outside the gene matches: 2. The CDR3 here is CASSYRTGVGELFF. The CDR3 nucleotides read TGTGCCAGCAGTTACCGGACAGGGGTCGGGGAGCTGTTTTTT.

This chain uses TRBV6-5 with TRBJ2-5, with D perhaps TRBD2 (6 bases). From germline, CDR1 is MNHEY and CDR2 SVGAGI. Deletions cut 6 bases from V and 11 bases from J, with 22 bases between. This CDR3 is built from 14 residues. CDR3 region: CASSPGRRGGEQYF. DNA of the CDR3: TGTGCCAGCAGCCCGGGACGGCGTGGCGGGGAGCAGTACTTC.

This chain connects TRBV7-3 to TRBJ2-3, with TRBD2 matching over 7 bases. CDR1 and CDR2 from the germline V gene are SGHTA and FQGTGA. This CDR3 has 14 amino acids. Trimming at V came to 4 bases and at J to 1 base, leaving 2 bases not matched to a gene. The CDR3, as DNA: TGTGCCAGCAGCTCTCTAGCGGGCACAGATACGCAGTATTTT. Its protein is CASSSLAGTDTQYF.

The genes are TRBV4-1 and TRBJ2-7; 8 positions agree with TRBD2. From germline, CDR1 is MGHRA and CDR2 YSYEKL. V trimming: 0 bases; J trimming: 0 bases; junction bases outside the gene matches: 4. The CDR3 has 16 amino acids. CDR3 in amino acids: CASSQDGAGGSYEQYF. The CDR3 region has the DNA TGCGCCAGCAGCCAAGATGGGGCGGGAGGCTCCTACGAGCAGTACTTC.

The chain carries TRBV4-2 and TRBJ2-1; 7 bases line up with TRBD2. The V gene end was trimmed by 1 base and the J gene end by 3 bases; junction bases not matched to a gene: 6. CDR3 size: 16 residues. Germline values: CDR1 LGHNA, CDR2 YNFKEQ. The CDR3 coding sequence is TGTGCCAGCAGCCAAGTCGGCGGGAGATTCTACAATGAGCAGTTCTTC. This encodes CASSQVGGRFYNEQFF.

The rearrangement links TRBV7-2 to TRBJ2-7; 12 positions match TRBD2. V lost 5 bases to trimming and J lost 6 bases; unmatched junction nucleotides: 17. From germline, CDR1 is SGHTA and CDR2 FQGNSA. The CDR3 is 18 residues long. The CDR3 is CASSDGLAGFPKAVEQYF. The CDR3 coding sequence is TGTGCCAGCAGCGATGGACTAGCGGGATTCCCGAAGGCTGTCGAGCAGTACTTC.

This chain links TRBV29-1 with TRBJ2-3, with 9 nucleotides matching TRBD2. Germline V CDR1 and CDR2: SQVTM, ANQGSEA. Losses at the gene ends were 2 bases for V and 1 base for J; bases not matched to a gene: 7. The CDR3 is 16 amino acids. CDR3 coding DNA: TGCAGCGTTGAACAGGCGGGACTAGCAGGCACAGATACGCAGTATTTT. Its protein is CSVEQAGLAGTDTQYF.

The V call is TRBV7-7, the J call TRBJ2-1; 7 nucleotides line up with TRBD2. This CDR3 contains 14 residues. Germline V gene data show CDR1 as SSHAT and CDR2 as FNYEAQ (reference sequence). V lost 5 bases and J lost 5; bases outside the gene matches: 6. The CDR3 reads CASSPLTSHNEQFF. DNA of the CDR3: TGTGCCAGCAGCCCTTTGACTAGCCACAATGAGCAGTTCTTC.

The chain carries TRBV19 and TRBJ2-7, with 8 positions matching TRBD2. The CDR3 loop spans 13 amino acids. The germline CDR1 and CDR2 sequences are LNHDA and SQIVND (reference sequence). Trimming took 1 base from V and 5 from J; bases not matched to a gene: 1. The CDR3 spells CASSIGGRNEQYF. The CDR3 DNA reads as TGTGCCAGTAGTATAGGCGGGAGGAACGAGCAGTACTTC.

In this sample, this clone turned up a few times. This sequence joins TRBV4-1 and TRBJ1-4; a weak D match, TRBD1 (6 bases). Germline lookup yields CDR1 MGHRA and CDR2 YSYEKL. V was trimmed by 2 bases and J by 5 bases, leaving 12 bases between them. The CDR3 is 15 residues long. This CDR3 reads CASSQRTVINEKLFF. The CDR3 nucleotides read TGCGCCAGCAGCCAAAGGACAGTTATAAATGAAAAACTGTTTTTT.

The gene calls are TRBV5-1 and TRBJ2-7; D is uncertain. CDR1 SGHRS and CDR2 YFSETQ come from the germline V gene. This CDR3 is 14 amino acids long. Trimming took 1 base from V and 0 from J, leaving 8 bases between them. CDR3 region: CASSLFESSYEQYF. The CDR3 nucleotides are TGCGCCAGCAGCTTGTTTGAGTCCTCCTACGAGCAGTACTTC.

V usage is TRBV28 and J usage is TRBJ2-7; weak D call: TRBD1 (6 bases). Deletions cut 6 bases from V and 3 bases from J, with 15 bases between. The CDR3 runs 14 residues. In germline, CDR1 is MDHEN, CDR2 SYDVKM. CDR3 coding DNA: TGTGCCAGCAGCTCTCTGTTACAGGGCTACGAGCAGTACTTC. Translated, it gives CASSSLLQGYEQYF.

V gene TRBV5-1 combines with J gene TRBJ2-7; 8 nucleotides agree with TRBD2. This CDR3 comprises 13 residues. Germline lookup yields CDR1 SGHRS and CDR2 YFSETQ. The V gene end was trimmed by 7 bases and the J gene end by 2 bases; junction bases not matched to a gene: 5. CDR3 loop: CASGRGGTYEQYF. The CDR3 DNA reads as TGCGCCAGCGGTCGGGGGGGTACCTACGAGCAGTACTTC.

The chain uses TRBV7-2 and TRBJ2-3; 10 bases agree with TRBD1. The CDR3 runs 16 residues. Germline V gene sequence: CDR1 SGHTA, CDR2 FQGNSA. J gave up 2 bases and V 4 bases, and 6 bases lay outside the gene matches. The CDR3 here is CASSSQGQGPTDTQYF. CDR3 nucleotides: TGTGCCAGCAGCTCCCAGGGACAGGGGCCCACAGATACGCAGTATTTT. The full variable domain, in which reference TRBV7-2 and TRBJ2-3 provide the parts outside the CDR3, is GAGVSQSPSNKVTEKGKDVELRCDPISGHTALYWYRQSLGQGLEFLIYFQGNSAPDKSGLPSDRFSAERTGGSVSTLTIQRTQQEDSAVYLCASSSQGQGPTDTQYFGPGTRLTVL.

The rearrangement links TRBV11-1 to TRBJ1-2; D remains ambiguous. V lost 5 bases to trimming and J lost 2 bases, with 12 bases between them. Per germline, CDR1 SGHAT and CDR2 FQDESV (reference sequence). This CDR3 contains 14 residues. The CDR3 region is CASSPHLANYGYTF. Here the CDR3 DNA reads TGTGCCAGCAGCCCCCATTTGGCCAACTATGGCTACACCTTC.

The chain joins TRBV28 to TRBJ2-5, with 9 positions matching TRBD2. Germline V gives CDR1 MDHEN, CDR2 SYDVKM. J gave up 2 bases and V 6 bases, and 10 bases lay outside the gene matches. The CDR3 spans 16 residues. In DNA form, the CDR3 reads TGTGCCAGCAGCCAAGCAAAGACTAGCGGACAAGAGACCCAGTACTTC. This sequence encodes CASSQAKTSGQETQYF.

The rearrangement joins TRBV27 to TRBJ2-1; TRBD2 matches 9 bases. Germline CDR1 is MNHEY and CDR2 is SMNVEV (reference sequence). V lost 0 bases and J lost 2; bases outside the gene matches: 2. The CDR3 contains 16 residues. The CDR3: CASSLSSGSTYNEQFF. The CDR3 region has the DNA TGTGCCAGCAGTTTATCTAGCGGGAGTACCTACAATGAGCAGTTCTTC.

This chain joins TRBV28 and TRBJ2-5, with TRBD2 matching 14 bases. Trimming at V came to 0 bases and at J to 5 bases, leaving 2 bases not matched to a gene. Germline V gives CDR1 MDHEN, CDR2 SYDVKM. CDR3 length: 16 amino acids. The CDR3 DNA reads as TGTGCCAGCAGTTTATGGACTAGCGGGAGGGGGGAGACCCAGTACTTC. Encoded protein: CASSLWTSGRGETQYF.

The gene calls are TRBV19 and TRBJ2-6; tentatively, D is TRBD1 (6 bases). The CDR3 runs 15 residues. The V end was cut by 11 bases, the J end by 1 base, with 15 bases between. The germline V gene encodes CDR1 LNHDA and CDR2 SQIVND (reference sequence). The CDR3 DNA reads as TGTGCCGCCCGGGACATACCATCTGGGGCCAACGTCCTGACTTTC. It yields the protein CAARDIPSGANVLTF.

The chain links TRBV29-1 to TRBJ1-2, with 9 bases aligning to TRBD1. V was pared by 3 bases and J by 3 bases, with 2 bases of the junction left unmatched. The CDR3 covers 13 residues. Germline assignment: CDR1 SQVTM and CDR2 ANQGSEA. CDR3 coding DNA: TGCAGCGTTGATAGGACAGGGGACTATGGCTACACCTTC. Protein sequence: CSVDRTGDYGYTF.

The chain carries TRBV5-1 and TRBJ2-7; TRBD2 matches at 8 bases. CDR1 is SGHRS, CDR2 YFSETQ, per germline. V trimming: 4 bases; J trimming: 2 bases; junction bases outside the gene matches: 8. This CDR3 spans 15 amino acids. CDR3 residues: CASSALTGGPYEQYF. The CDR3 DNA sequence: TGCGCCAGCAGCGCGTTAACGGGAGGGCCCTACGAGCAGTACTTC.

The rearrangement links TRBV5-6 to TRBJ2-3, with D perhaps TRBD1 (5 bases). V lost 0 bases and J 4 bases, leaving 15 bases between the germline ends. The CDR3 covers 16 residues. Germline V gives CDR1 SGHDT, CDR2 YYEEEE. CDR3 sequence reads: CASSLDRRGSSDTQYF. Written as DNA, the CDR3 is TGTGCCAGCAGCTTGGACAGGCGTGGGTCCTCAGATACGCAGTATTTT.

This clone appeared a few times. The chain joins TRBV28 to TRBJ2-1, with D possibly being TRBD1 (5 bases). The CDR3 is 17 residues long. V shed 4 bases and J shed 9 bases, with 25 bases lying between them. Germline CDR1 is MDHEN and CDR2 is SYDVKM. CDR3 DNA sequence: TGTGCCAGCAGTTCTTTTAGGGTAGGAAGGGGCTATAGTGAGCAGTTCTTC. Protein sequence: CASSSFRVGRGYSEQFF.

The rearrangement joins TRBV18 to TRBJ2-1; D is uncertain. This CDR3 spans 17 amino acids. The V end lost 1 base, the J end lost 0 bases, and 13 bases lay between the germline ends. Germline CDR1 KGHSH, CDR2 LQKENI. The CDR3, as DNA: TGTGCCAGCTCACCACAACTACTGGAGAGCTCCTACAATGAGCAGTTCTTC. Residues: CASSPQLLESSYNEQFF.

The rearrangement links TRBV18 to TRBJ1-1; 9 bases line up with TRBD1. The germline CDR1 and CDR2 sequences are KGHSH and LQKENI. This CDR3 is 17 amino acids long. The ends lost 3 bases at V and 0 bases at J; junction bases unmatched: 8. The chain's CDR3 is CASSPPGQGVMNTEAFF. The CDR3 region has the DNA TGTGCCAGCTCACCTCCGGGACAGGGAGTAATGAACACTGAAGCTTTCTTT.

The chain recombines TRBV7-2 with TRBJ2-7, with 9 positions matching TRBD2. Trimming cost V 1 base and J 1 base; bases outside gene matches: 2. The CDR3 runs to 15 residues. Germline V CDR1 and CDR2: SGHTA, FQGNSA. The CDR3 loop reads CASSLGSGRSYEQYF. The CDR3 DNA follows: TGTGCCAGCAGCTTAGGTAGCGGGAGATCCTACGAGCAGTACTTC.